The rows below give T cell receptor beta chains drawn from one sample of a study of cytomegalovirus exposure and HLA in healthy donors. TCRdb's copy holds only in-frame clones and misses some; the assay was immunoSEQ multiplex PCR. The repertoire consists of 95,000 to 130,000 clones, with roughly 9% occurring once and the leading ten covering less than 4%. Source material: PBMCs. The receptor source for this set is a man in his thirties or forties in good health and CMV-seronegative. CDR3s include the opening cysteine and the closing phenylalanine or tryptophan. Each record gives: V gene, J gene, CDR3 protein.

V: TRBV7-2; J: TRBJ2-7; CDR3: CASRQDRGHEQYF
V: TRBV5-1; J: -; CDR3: CASSQRQGLYEQYF
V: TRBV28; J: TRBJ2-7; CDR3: CASSFPGTDQYF
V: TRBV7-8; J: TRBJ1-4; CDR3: CASSLRLGGNAEKLFF
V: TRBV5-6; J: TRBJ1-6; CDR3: CASSLDRGPNSPLHF
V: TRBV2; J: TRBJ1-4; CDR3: CASGGTQLFF
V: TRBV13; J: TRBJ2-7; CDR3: CASSSQGAGGEQYF
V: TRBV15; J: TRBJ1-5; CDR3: CATSRGLGRGSNQPQHF
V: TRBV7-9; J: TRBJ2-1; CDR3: CAGTDRARSYNEQFF
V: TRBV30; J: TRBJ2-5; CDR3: CAWLIIGGQETQYF
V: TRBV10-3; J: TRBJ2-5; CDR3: CAISESGQGRETQYF
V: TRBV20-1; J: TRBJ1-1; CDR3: CSARDEGAAFF
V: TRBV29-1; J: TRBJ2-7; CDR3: CSVESDSRYEQYF
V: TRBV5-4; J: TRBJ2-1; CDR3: CASSLGTSITYNEQFF
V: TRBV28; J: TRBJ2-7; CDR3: CASTSAWTSGSSSYEQYF
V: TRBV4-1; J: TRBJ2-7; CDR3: CASSQEGGIRQQYF
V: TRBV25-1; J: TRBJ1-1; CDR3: CASSHRTGFGTEAFF
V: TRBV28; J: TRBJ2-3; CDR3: CASSPYTDTQYF
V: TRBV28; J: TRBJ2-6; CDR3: CASSLRAGNSGANVLTF
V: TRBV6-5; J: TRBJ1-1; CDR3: CASRETGDGPEAFF
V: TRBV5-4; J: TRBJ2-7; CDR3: CASSFSKRVGPSEQYF
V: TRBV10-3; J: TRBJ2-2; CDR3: CAISARGAAGELFF
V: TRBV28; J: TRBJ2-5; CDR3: CASSPGDQETQYF
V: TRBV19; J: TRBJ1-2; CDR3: CASSSSSGTGELYGYTF
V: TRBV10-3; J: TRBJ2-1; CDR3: CAISSGTSGELQFF
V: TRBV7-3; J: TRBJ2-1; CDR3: CASSLTGASGRGEQFF
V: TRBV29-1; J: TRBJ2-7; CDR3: CSVATGGGYEQYF
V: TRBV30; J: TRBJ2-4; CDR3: CAWSPGFASGTSTLAKNIQYF
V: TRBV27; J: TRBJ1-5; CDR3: CASSLVPPRQIYSNQPQHF
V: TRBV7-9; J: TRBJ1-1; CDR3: CASGGPVDTEAFF
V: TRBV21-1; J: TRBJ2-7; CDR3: CASRRTAYEQYF